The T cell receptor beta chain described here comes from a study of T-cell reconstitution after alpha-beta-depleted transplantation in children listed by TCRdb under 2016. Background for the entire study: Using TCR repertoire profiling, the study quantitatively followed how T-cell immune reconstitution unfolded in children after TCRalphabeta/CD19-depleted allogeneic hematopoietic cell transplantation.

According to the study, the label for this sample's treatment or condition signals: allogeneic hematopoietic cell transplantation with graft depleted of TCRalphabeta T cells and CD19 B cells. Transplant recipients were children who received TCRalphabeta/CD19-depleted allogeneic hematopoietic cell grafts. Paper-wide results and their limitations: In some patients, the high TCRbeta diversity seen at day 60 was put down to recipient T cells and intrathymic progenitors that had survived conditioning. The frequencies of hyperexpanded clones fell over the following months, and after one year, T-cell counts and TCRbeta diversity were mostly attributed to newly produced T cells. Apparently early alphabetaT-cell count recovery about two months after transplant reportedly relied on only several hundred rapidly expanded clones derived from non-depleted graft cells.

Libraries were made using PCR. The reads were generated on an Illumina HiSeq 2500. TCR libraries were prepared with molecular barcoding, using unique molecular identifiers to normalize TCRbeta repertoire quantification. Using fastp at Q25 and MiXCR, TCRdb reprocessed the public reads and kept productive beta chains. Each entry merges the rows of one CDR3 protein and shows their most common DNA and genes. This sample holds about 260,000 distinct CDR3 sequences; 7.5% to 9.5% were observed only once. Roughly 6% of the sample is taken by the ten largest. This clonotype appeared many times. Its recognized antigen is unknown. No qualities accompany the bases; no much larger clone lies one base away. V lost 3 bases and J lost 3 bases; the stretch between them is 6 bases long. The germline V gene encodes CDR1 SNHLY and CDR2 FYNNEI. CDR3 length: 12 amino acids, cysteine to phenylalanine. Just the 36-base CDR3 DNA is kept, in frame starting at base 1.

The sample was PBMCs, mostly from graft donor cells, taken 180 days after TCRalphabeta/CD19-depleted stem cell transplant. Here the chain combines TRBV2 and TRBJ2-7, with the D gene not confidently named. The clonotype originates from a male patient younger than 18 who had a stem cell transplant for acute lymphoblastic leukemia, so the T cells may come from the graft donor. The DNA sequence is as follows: TGTGCCAGCAGTGATTCGGTCTACGAGCAGTACTTC. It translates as CASSDSVYEQYF. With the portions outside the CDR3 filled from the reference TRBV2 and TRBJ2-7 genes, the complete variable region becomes EPEVTQTPSHQVTQMGQEVILRCVPISNHLYFYWYRQILGQKVEFLVSFYNNEISEKSEIFDDQFSVERPDGSNFTLKIRSTKLEDSAMYFCASSDSVYEQYFGPGTRLTVT.